This TCR beta chain originates from a study of beta chain features in type 1 diabetes. cDNA synthesis used the whole RNA isolate, giving expressed TCRB sequences. Measured with immunoSEQ multiplex PCR; TCRdb has only the in-frame clones, and not every one. The sample lists 350,000 to 400,000 clones; less than 15% were seen once. This CDR3 comprises 16 residues. V dropped 2 bases and J dropped 4; count of bases not matched to a gene: 4. Germline assignment: CDR1 SGHTA and CDR2 FQGNSA. This clone occurred a few times. The chain employs TRBV7-2 and TRBJ2-1, with 11 bases aligning to TRBD1. Sequenced: naive CD4+ T cells from blood. The receptor was isolated from a woman in her late teens or twenties in good health. This chain's CDR3 is CASSLQGTGGYNEQFF. CDR3 nucleotide sequence: TGTGCCAGCAGCTTACAGGGGACAGGGGGGTACAATGAGCAGTTCTTC.